These 5 T cell receptor beta chains were sequenced from one sample in a study of blood T cell repertoires in COVID-19. Libraries were prepared by immunoSEQ multiplex PCR; TCRdb keeps only in-frame clonotypes and omits some of them. The sample contains approximately 150,000 clones, about 85% of which appear only once. Source material: peripheral blood. These receptors were taken from a human donor with acute or convalescent COVID-19. The donor label of this sample is uncertain.

The chain uses TRBV7-3 and TRBJ2-2, with TRBD1 matching 9 bases. The J segment lost 7 bases and the V segment lost 4 bases, leaving 7 bases of the junction unmatched. CDR3 length equals 15 residues. Germline V gene lookup returns CDR1 SGHTA and CDR2 FQGTGA. CDR3 nucleotide sequence: TGTGCCAGCAGCTCAGTACAGGGGGCTGTCGGGGAGCTGTTTTTT. This codes for CASSSVQGAVGELFF.

J is TRBJ1-5 and V is TRBV30, with no clear D. Deletions cut 2 bases from V and 6 bases from J, with 11 bases between. Germline CDR1 GTSNPN, CDR2 SVGIG (reference sequence). The CDR3 contains 13 residues. The CDR3 DNA follows: TGTGCCTGGAGTCTCAGACAAAGTCAGCCCCAGCATTTT. It translates to CAWSLRQSQPQHF.

The rearrangement links TRBV19 to TRBJ2-1, with D perhaps TRBD2 (6 bases). There are 14 residues in the CDR3. V dropped 6 bases and J dropped 3 bases, with 12 bases sitting between them. Germline V gene data show CDR1 as LNHDA and CDR2 as SQIVND (reference sequence). CDR3 DNA: TGTGCCAGTAGCACACGGGGGAGCTACAATGAGCAGTTCTTC. Translating gives CASSTRGSYNEQFF.

The chain is built from TRBV2 and TRBJ1-3, with D possibly being TRBD1 (5 bases). Germline V gene data show CDR1 as SNHLY and CDR2 as FYNNEI. Trimming pared 1 base from V and 2 bases from J, leaving 9 bases between. The CDR3 is 15 residues long. Here the CDR3 reads CASSEEGLTGNTIYF. In nucleotides, the CDR3 is TGTGCCAGCAGTGAAGAGGGACTTACTGGAAACACCATATATTTT.

This clone showed up just once. The J gene is TRBJ1-6, the V gene TRBV12-3 or TRBV12-4; D not resolved. V was shortened by 3 bases and J by 13 bases, with 10 bases between the two germline ends. The CDR3 loop spans 12 amino acids. The CDR3 sequence is CASSFEGSPLHF. Written as DNA, the CDR3 is TGTGCCAGCAGTTTCGAGGGCAGTCCCCTCCACTTT.